What follows are 2 T cell receptor beta chains derived from one specimen sequenced in a study of T cells in Graves' hyperthyroidism and ophthalmopathy. The CDR3 regions of TCR beta were amplified from RNA transcripts. HTBI primers drove first-round RT-PCR of the TCR CDR3. TCRdb reprocessed the multiplex PCR reads via MiXCR and lists one record per CDR3 protein. The table has around 350,000 distinct CDR3 sequences, about 18% seen once. Material for sequencing was blood. These receptors were taken from a woman aged 18-29 years with Graves' hyperthyroidism.

This chain connects TRBV6-1 to TRBJ1-1; D gene unclear. Germline CDR1 and CDR2: MNHNS and SASEGT. The germline V and J ends were trimmed by 6 bases and 2 bases, with 10 bases remaining between them. The CDR3 covers 13 residues. CDR3 region: CASRGDPNTEAFF. The CDR3 bases are TGTGCCAGCAGAGGCGACCCAAACACTGAAGCTTTCTTT.

This clonotype was recorded at least ten times. This chain connects TRBV27 to TRBJ1-5; TRBD1 matches 9 bases. Germline V CDR1 and CDR2: MNHEY, SMNVEV (reference sequence). The CDR3 length is 15 residues. The ends lost 3 bases at V and 7 bases at J; junction bases unmatched: 7. Here the CDR3 DNA reads TGTGCCAGCAGTTTGACACAGGGGGCGCGGCAGCCCCAGCATTTT. It specifies CASSLTQGARQPQHF.